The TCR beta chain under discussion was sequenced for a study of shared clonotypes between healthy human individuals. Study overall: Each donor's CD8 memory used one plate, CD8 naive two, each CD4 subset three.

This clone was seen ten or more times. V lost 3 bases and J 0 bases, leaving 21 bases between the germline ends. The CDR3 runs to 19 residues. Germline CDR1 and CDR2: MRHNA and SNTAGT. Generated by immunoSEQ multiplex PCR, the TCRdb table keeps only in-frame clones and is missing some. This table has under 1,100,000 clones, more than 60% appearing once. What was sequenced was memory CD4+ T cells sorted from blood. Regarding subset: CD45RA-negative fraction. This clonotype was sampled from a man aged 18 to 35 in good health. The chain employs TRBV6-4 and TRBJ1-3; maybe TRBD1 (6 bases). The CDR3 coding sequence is TGTGCCAGCAGTGAGAGGGACATCCGAAGACTGAACTCTGGAAACACCATATATTTT. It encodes CASSERDIRRLNSGNTIYF.